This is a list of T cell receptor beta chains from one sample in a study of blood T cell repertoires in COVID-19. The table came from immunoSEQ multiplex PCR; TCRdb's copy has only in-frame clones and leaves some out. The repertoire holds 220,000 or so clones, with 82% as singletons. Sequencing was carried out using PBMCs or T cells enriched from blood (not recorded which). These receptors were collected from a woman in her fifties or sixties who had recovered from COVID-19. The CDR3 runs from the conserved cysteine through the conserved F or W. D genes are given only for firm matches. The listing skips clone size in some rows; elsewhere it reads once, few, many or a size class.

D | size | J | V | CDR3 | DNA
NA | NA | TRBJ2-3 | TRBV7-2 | CASSFRGADTDTQYF | TGTGCCAGCAGTTTCCGGGGGGCTGACACAGATACGCAGTATTTT
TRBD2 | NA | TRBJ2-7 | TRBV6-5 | CASKAGGRYEQYF | TGTGCCAGCAAAGCGGGGGGGAGGTACGAGCAGTACTTC
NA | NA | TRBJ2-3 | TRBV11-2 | CASSLDLFQGGDTQYF | TGTGCCAGCAGCTTAGATCTATTTCAGGGAGGAGATACGCAGTATTTT
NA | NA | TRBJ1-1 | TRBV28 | CASRPIEAMNTEAFF | TGTGCCAGCAGGCCTATAGAAGCCATGAACACTGAAGCTTTCTTT
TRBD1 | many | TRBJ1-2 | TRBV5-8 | CASSFFSGDRVHGYTF | TGTGCCAGCAGCTTCTTCTCCGGGGACAGGGTCCATGGCTACACCTTC
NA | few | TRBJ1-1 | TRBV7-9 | CASSMTAATEAFF | TGTGCCAGCAGCATGACGGCGGCCACTGAAGCTTTCTTT
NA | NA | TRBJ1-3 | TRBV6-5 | CASSYSVFGSGNTIYF | TGTGCCAGCAGTTACTCCGTCTTCGGCTCTGGAAACACCATATATTTT
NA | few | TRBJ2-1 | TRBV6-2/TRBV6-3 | CASSRRSTDNEQFF | TGTGCCAGCAGTCGGCGCTCGACTGACAATGAGCAGTTCTTC
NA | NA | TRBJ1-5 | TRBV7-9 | CASSLRGMPQHF | TGTGCCAGCAGCTTAAGGGGGATGCCCCAGCATTTT
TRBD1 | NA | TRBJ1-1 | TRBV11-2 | CASSLAGGTEAFF | TGTGCCAGCAGCTTAGCAGGGGGAACTGAAGCTTTCTTT
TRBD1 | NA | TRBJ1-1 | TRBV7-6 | CASSLQRQGKEAFF | TGTGCCAGCAGCCTCCAACGACAGGGCAAAGAAGCTTTCTTT
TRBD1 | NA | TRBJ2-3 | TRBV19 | CASSITGVGDTQYF | TGTGCCAGTAGTATCACAGGGGTGGGGGATACGCAGTATTTT
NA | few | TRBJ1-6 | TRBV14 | CASSPRFGGIGSPLHF | TGTGCCAGCAGCCCCCGCTTCGGGGGAATAGGATCACCCCTCCACTTT
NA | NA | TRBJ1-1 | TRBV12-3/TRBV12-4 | CASSRQTYTEAFF | TGTGCCAGCAGTAGACAGACTTACACTGAAGCTTTCTTT
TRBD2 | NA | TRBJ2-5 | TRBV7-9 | CASSRPAPKGTIETQYF | TGTGCCAGCAGCCGCCCGGCCCCAAAAGGGACTATAGAGACCCAGTACTTC
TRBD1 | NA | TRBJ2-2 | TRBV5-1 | CASSLVTGEFGELFF | TGCGCCAGCAGCTTGGTGACAGGGGAGTTCGGGGAGCTGTTTTTT
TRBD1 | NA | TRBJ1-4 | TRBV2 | CASRQGANEKLFF | TGTGCCAGCAGACAGGGGGCTAATGAAAAACTGTTTTTT
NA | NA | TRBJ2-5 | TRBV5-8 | CASSFLQETQYF | TGTGCCAGCAGCTTCCTACAAGAGACCCAGTACTTC
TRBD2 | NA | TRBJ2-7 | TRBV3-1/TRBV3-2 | CASSGTSGSYEQYF | TGTGCCAGCAGCGGGACTAGCGGTTCCTACGAGCAGTACTTC
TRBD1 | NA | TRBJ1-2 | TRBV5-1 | CASSFGQGERDGYTF | TGCGCCAGCAGCTTCGGACAGGGGGAAAGGGATGGCTACACCTTC
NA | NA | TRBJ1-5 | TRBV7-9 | CASSPGQPGNQPQHF | TGTGCCAGCAGCCCCGGACAGCCAGGCAATCAGCCCCAGCATTTT
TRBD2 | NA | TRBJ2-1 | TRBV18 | CASSIAGSYNEQFF | TGTGCCAGCTCAATAGCGGGCTCCTACAATGAGCAGTTCTTC